This T cell receptor (beta chain) was sequenced for a study of shared clonotypes between healthy human individuals. The protocol was immunoSEQ multiplex PCR, while the TCRdb copy is restricted to in-frame clones and leaves out a portion. This sample has 950,000 to 1,300,000 clones, with about 76% found just once. The germline V gene has CDR1 MDHEN and CDR2 SYDVKM. The CDR3 covers 13 residues. With 7 bases removed from V and 1 base from J, the gap between germline ends came to 10 bases. This receptor was obtained from a young man in good health. This chain uses TRBV28 with TRBJ1-1; the D gene is possibly TRBD1 (5 bases). Sample: memory CD4+ T cells sorted from blood. Subset noted: CD45RA-negative fraction. This CDR3 is CASKPDKNTEAFF. CDR3 DNA sequence: TGTGCCAGCAAGCCGGACAAGAACACTGAAGCTTTCTTT.